One T cell receptor beta chain is described in this entry. The data belong to a study of shared clonotypes between healthy human individuals. The CDR3 loop spans 15 amino acids. The V segment lost 4 bases and the J segment 4 bases; nucleotides outside the gene matches: 3. Per germline, CDR1 SGHDT and CDR2 YYEEEE. The data were produced by immunoSEQ multiplex PCR, yet TCRdb's version contains in-frame clones alone and is incomplete. Here the sample spans approximately 980,000 clones, approximately 80% being singletons. The sequenced sample was memory CD4+ T cells sorted from blood. The subset: CD45RA-negative fraction. The chain carries TRBV5-6 and TRBJ2-3; 13 nucleotides match TRBD2. The TCR was taken from a young man in good health. CDR3 residues: CASSRLAGGADTQYF. For the CDR3, the DNA is TGTGCCAGCAGCCGACTAGCGGGGGGTGCAGATACGCAGTATTTT.